Sequencing of this T cell receptor beta chain was carried out in a study of shared clonotypes between healthy human individuals. The length of the CDR3 is 17 residues. The J segment lost 2 bases and the V segment lost 3 bases, leaving 4 bases of the junction unmatched. Germline CDR1 reads SGHRS; CDR2 reads YFSETQ. Both subsets, CD45RA+ naive and CD45RA-negative memory, were split from the CD4+ cells. On sorted subsets, replicate PCRs used about 200 ng DNA, or tens of thousands of T cell genomes. The assay was immunoSEQ multiplex PCR, and TCRdb's table has in-frame clones only and misses some. The sample has fewer than 400,000 clones; around 67% are singletons.

Input material: memory CD4+ T cells sorted from blood. Subset in this sample: CD45RA-negative fraction. The sequence derives from a young man in good health. The V call is TRBV5-1, the J call TRBJ2-3; TRBD2 agrees at 15 bases. The CDR3 DNA is TGCGCCAGCAGCTCGGGACTAGCGGGAGGCTTCACAGATACGCAGTATTTT. This gives the protein CASSSGLAGGFTDTQYF.